This entry lists 28 T cell receptor beta chains sequenced from one sample in a study of T cell clonality in common variable immunodeficiency. The protocol was immunoSEQ multiplex PCR, while the TCRdb copy is restricted to in-frame clones and leaves out a portion. The sample includes 25,000 to 35,000 clones, none of them occurring once. Input material: peripheral blood mononuclear cells. All receptors derive from a person between 18 and 75 years old in good health.

Only a few counts were recorded for this clone. The read terminates 3 residues before the CDR3 end, so the remaining end is supplied by the germline J gene. The genes are TRBV5-1 and TRBJ2-7, with TRBD2 matching 11 bases. Germline loops: CDR1 SGHRS, CDR2 YFSETQ. Trimming took 4 bases from V and 2 from J; bases not matched to a gene: 5. The CDR3 length is 15 residues. The CDR3 bases that were read are TGCGCCAGCAGCCCTAGGACTAGCGGGCCCTACGAG. Residues: CASSPRTSGPYE. The CDR3 in its entirety is CASSPRTSGPYEQYF.

This clone appeared many times. The read halts 3 residues ahead of the CDR3 end, with the missing end drawn from the germline J gene. The rearrangement uses TRBV10-3 and TRBJ2-3; TRBD1 matches at 8 bases. The V gene's germline CDR1 is ENHRY and CDR2 SYGVKD. This CDR3 comprises 15 residues. The covered CDR3 bases are TGTGCCATCAGAGCCGGGACAGGTAGCAATCAGCCG. The encoded protein is CAIRAGTGSNQP. The full CDR3 sequence reads CAIRAGTGSNQPQYF.

This clone has a handful of counts. From the germline J gene comes the end of the CDR3, since the read stops 3 residues before it. The chain links TRBV7-8 to TRBJ2-5; TRBD2 matches at 12 bases. Germline CDR1 and CDR2: SGHVS and FQNEAQ. Trimming at V came to 5 bases and at J to 5 bases, leaving 15 bases not matched to a gene. The CDR3 consists of 18 residues. Partial CDR3 DNA: TGTGCCAGCAGCCCTAGGAGCAGACTAGCGGGAGAACAGGAGACC. Its translation: CASSPRSRLAGEQET. The full CDR3 is CASSPRSRLAGEQETQYF.

A remark on this clone: Sequencing ends 3 residues short of the CDR3 end; the germline J gene provides the rest. V usage is TRBV7-2 and J usage is TRBJ1-2; no reliable D call. Germline V gives CDR1 SGHTA, CDR2 FQGNSA. The CDR3 contains 15 residues. The covered CDR3 bases are TGTGCCAGCAGCTCCCGTGCGGGCCGCCCCTACGAC. Translating gives CASSSRAGRPYD. The full CDR3 is CASSSRAGRPYDYTF.

This clone was seen many times. Read sequence stops 3 residues before the CDR3 end, and the germline J gene provides the missing end. The chain is built from TRBV20-1 and TRBJ2-7; TRBD1 matches 7 bases. CDR1 and CDR2 from the germline V gene are DFQATT and SNEGSKA (reference sequence). V shed 6 bases and J 3 bases; nucleotides not matched to a gene: 5. This CDR3 contains 12 residues. The part of the CDR3 DNA that was read is TGCAGTGCCCCGGACAGGAACTACGAG. The encoded protein is CSAPDRNYE. The complete CDR3 protein is CSAPDRNYEQYF.

This clone was counted many times. Read data end 3 residues before the CDR3 end; the end is taken from the germline J gene. The rearrangement joins TRBV27 to TRBJ2-1; a possible D gene is TRBD1 (7 bases). The CDR3 consists of 15 residues. From germline, CDR1 is MNHEY and CDR2 SMNVEV (reference sequence). The V gene lost 1 base and the J gene lost 8 bases, with 15 bases spanning the gap. The sequenced CDR3 bases are TGTGCCAGCAGTTTATTGTCCCTCAGGGGGGATGAG. Translation: CASSLLSLRGDE. The whole CDR3 sequence is CASSLLSLRGDEQFF.

This clone was counted many times. Read sequence stops 3 residues before the CDR3 end, and the germline J gene provides the missing end. The rearrangement joins TRBV5-4 to TRBJ1-2; D is ambiguous. Germline CDR1 is SGHNT and CDR2 is YYREEE (reference sequence). CDR3 length equals 15 residues. The V gene lost 4 bases and the J gene lost 7 bases, with 20 bases spanning the gap. This chain's CDR3 is CASSLPQTRVRGYTF. The covered CDR3 bases are TGTGCCAGCAGCCTCCCTCAAACACGGGTTCGTGGC.

This clone was found many times. Incomplete CDR3 DNA: TGTGCCAGCAGTGATGGTCTCAGGGAT. This sequence encodes CASSDGLRD. The whole CDR3 sequence is CASSDGLRDQYF. The chain couples TRBV6-1 to TRBJ2-4; a weak D match, TRBD1 (5 bases). The CDR3 goes on 3 residues after the read ends, and that part is filled in from the germline J gene. Germline CDR1 reads MNHNS; CDR2 reads SASEGT. The CDR3 has 12 residues.

This clone came up many times. CDR3 region: CSAGRDRGLPVDTQYF. The covered CDR3 bases are TGCAGTGCTGGCCGGGACAGGGGGCTCCCCGTCGATACG. The V call is TRBV20-1, the J call TRBJ2-3, with 12 bases identical to TRBD1. The missing CDR3 end, 3 residues past where the read stops, is filled in from the germline J gene. Germline CDR1 DFQATT, CDR2 SNEGSKA (reference sequence). The length of the CDR3 is 16 residues. After removal of 5 bases from V and 6 bases from J, the junction contained 12 bases not matched to a gene.

A few counts support this clone. The same CDR3 is also encoded by other DNA sequences in this sample. Here the CDR3 reads CASSLPGQGWETAFF. Incomplete CDR3 DNA: TGTGCCAGTAGTCTACCCGGACAGGGGTGGGAGACC. V and J are TRBV19 and TRBJ1-1; 9 bases line up with TRBD1. The CDR3 end falls 3 residues outside the read, so it is completed with the germline J gene. Germline V lookup: CDR1 LNHDA, CDR2 SQIVND (reference sequence). This CDR3 is 15 amino acids long.

This clone was counted ten times or more. The read finishes 3 residues shy of the CDR3 end, and the germline J gene is used to complete it. This rearrangement joins TRBV5-6 to TRBJ2-6, with D unresolved. This CDR3 is 15 amino acids long. Germline values: CDR1 SGHDT, CDR2 YYEEEE. V gave up 2 bases and J gave up 0 bases, with 6 bases separating them. CDR3 in amino acids: CASSFGFSGANVLTF. Incomplete CDR3 DNA: TGTGCCAGCAGCTTCGGTTTCTCTGGGGCCAACGTC.

This clone was detected many times. The read finishes 3 residues shy of the CDR3 end, and the germline J gene is used to complete it. J is TRBJ2-7 and V is TRBV20-1; D may be TRBD1 (5 bases). This CDR3 spans 14 amino acids. Looked up from germline, CDR1 is DFQATT and CDR2 is SNEGSKA (reference sequence). Trimming pared 1 base from V and 3 bases from J, leaving 13 bases between. Here the CDR3 reads CSARAPRVNYEQYF. The CDR3 bases that were read are TGCAGTGCTAGAGCGCCCAGGGTTAACTACGAG.

This clone is medium-sized. The CDR3 is cut off 3 residues early in the read; its end comes from the germline J gene. This chain uses TRBV20-1 with TRBJ2-1, with 10 bases matching TRBD2. The V and J ends lost 4 bases and 6 bases, in that order; junction bases with no gene match: 9. The CDR3 covers 15 residues. CDR1 DFQATT and CDR2 SNEGSKA come from the germline V gene (reference sequence). CDR3 protein: CSAISGRNPSNEQFF. Partial CDR3 DNA: TGCAGTGCTATTAGCGGGAGGAACCCCAGCAATGAG.

This clone occurred many times. The CDR3 sequence is CSARTSGNYTF. The CDR3 DNA, read in part, is TGCAGTGCACGGACTAGCGGCAAT. The chain recombines TRBV20-1 with TRBJ1-2; the D is unclear. Read data end 3 residues before the CDR3 end; the end is taken from the germline J gene. This CDR3 has 11 amino acids. Per the germline V gene, CDR1 is DFQATT and CDR2 is SNEGSKA (reference sequence).

Comments on this clone: The read gets to within 3 residues of the CDR3 end, and the germline J gene fills in the rest. The chain combines TRBV5-1 with TRBJ2-3; D is perhaps TRBD2 (6 bases). V was shortened by 3 bases and J by 5 bases, with 13 bases between the two germline ends. In germline, CDR1 is SGHRS, CDR2 YFSETQ. The CDR3 loop spans 14 amino acids. The sequenced part of the CDR3 DNA is TGCGCCAGCAGCTCGTCTAGCGTTGGAGATACG. Translation gives CASSSSSVGDT. The CDR3, in full, reads CASSSSSVGDTQYF.

In this sample, this clone turned up many times. The read stops 3 residues short of the end of the CDR3; the missing end is completed from the germline J gene. This sequence joins TRBV10-3 and TRBJ2-3; 8 positions agree with TRBD1. The CDR3 is 18 amino acids. Germline-derived CDR1 and CDR2 are ENHRY and SYGVKD. With 1 base clipped from V and 0 bases from J, the junction kept 9 bases outside the gene matches. The DNA read from the CDR3 is TGTGCCATCAGTGAGTTCGTAGGACAGGGCTCAAGCACAGATACG. It translates to CAISEFVGQGSSTDT. The entire CDR3 is CAISEFVGQGSSTDTQYF.

At least ten counts were recorded for this clone. CDR3 DNA, as far as it was read: TGTGCCAGCAGCTTGGGGGGGCGTGCGGGAGATACG. Translation: CASSLGGRAGDT. The entire CDR3 reads CASSLGGRAGDTQYF. V and J are TRBV7-2 and TRBJ2-3, with D perhaps matching TRBD2 (7 bases). The CDR3 end is not reached by the read, which stops 3 residues before it; the germline J gene fills it in. The CDR3 length is 15 residues. Germline V gives CDR1 SGHTA, CDR2 FQGNSA. V lost 3 bases, J lost 5 bases, and 15 bases lay in between.

This clone has at least ten counts. The CDR3 end is not reached by the read, which stops 3 residues before it; the germline J gene fills it in. This chain uses TRBV5-1 with TRBJ2-7; 7 bases are shared with TRBD1. Germline CDR1 and CDR2: SGHRS and YFSETQ. The CDR3 runs 17 residues. The junction had 10 bases not matched to a gene; V was cut back by 0 bases and J by 1 base. CDR3 DNA (partial): TGCGCCAGCAGCTTGGGTCTACAGGACAGGCTTTCCTACGAG. It specifies CASSLGLQDRLSYE. The full CDR3 sequence reads CASSLGLQDRLSYEQYF. The full variable domain, with the rest looked up from reference TRBV5-1 and TRBJ2-7, is KAGVTQTPRYLIKTRGQQVTLSCSPISGHRSVSWYQQTPGQGLQFLFEYFSETQRNKGNFPGRFSGRQFSNSRSEMNVSTLELGDSALYLCASSLGLQDRLSYEQYFGPGTRLTVT.

This clone was counted ten times or more. The read ends 3 residues early relative to the CDR3; the germline J gene fills the gap. V usage is TRBV20-1 and J usage is TRBJ2-2, with D possibly being TRBD1 (5 bases). Germline V CDR1 and CDR2: DFQATT, SNEGSKA (reference sequence). This CDR3 is 15 amino acids long. The CDR3 sequence is CSARDRTLGANVLFF. CDR3 DNA (partial): TGCAGTGCTAGAGATCGGACACTTGGGGCCAACGTG.

This clone has only a few counts. Sequence at one end of the junction differs from germline and may be a read error. The CDR3 extends 3 residues past the end of the read, so its final part is completed from the germline J gene. The chain combines TRBV7-6 with TRBJ1-2; no clear D. This CDR3 contains 15 residues. CDR1 is SGHVS, CDR2 FNYEAQ, per germline. CDR3 sequence reads: CASSLGASGSYDYTF. The CDR3 DNA, read in part, is TGTGCCAGCAGCTTAGGTGCTAGCGGGAGCTATGAC.

This clone was seen ten or more times. The read ends 3 residues shy of where the CDR3 ends; the end is completed using the germline J gene. The chain links TRBV7-9 to TRBJ2-5; 9 bases fit TRBD1. This CDR3 comprises 15 residues. The junction had 9 bases not matched to a gene; V was cut back by 6 bases and J by 4 bases. Germline V lookup: CDR1 SEHNR, CDR2 FQNEAQ (reference sequence). CDR3 residues: CASSDGTGSLETQYF. The part of the CDR3 DNA that was read is TGTGCCAGCAGTGACGGGACAGGGTCTTTAGAGACC.

This clone came up many times. CDR3 amino acids: CASSLSDEQYF. CDR3 DNA (partial): TGTGCCAGCTCCCTCTCGGACGAG. V gene TRBV18 combines with J gene TRBJ2-7; D remains ambiguous. The sequenced fragment ends 3 residues before the CDR3 boundary, so the rest is inferred from the germline J gene. Germline V gene sequence: CDR1 KGHSH, CDR2 LQKENI. The CDR3 totals 11 residues. Deletions cut 6 bases from V and 5 bases from J, with 8 bases between.

This clone has only a few counts. A read error may account for a junction end that differs from germline. The read gets to within 3 residues of the CDR3 end, and the germline J gene fills in the rest. The chain carries TRBV20-1 and TRBJ1-1; D might be TRBD1 (6 bases). The length of the CDR3 is 15 residues. Germline V CDR1 and CDR2: DFQATT, SNEGSKA (reference sequence). The part of the CDR3 DNA that was read is TGCAGTGCTAGAAAATCCGGGACACCGAACACTGGA. It yields the protein CSARKSGTPNTG. The full CDR3 sequence reads CSARKSGTPNTGAFF.

This clone occurred many times. The read ends 3 residues early relative to the CDR3; the germline J gene fills the gap. The chain is built from TRBV5-1 and TRBJ1-2, with TRBD1 as a possible D gene (5 bases). Trimming removed 4 bases from V and 2 bases from J, with 9 bases in between. This CDR3 spans 13 amino acids. In germline, CDR1 is SGHRS, CDR2 YFSETQ. Partial CDR3 DNA: TGCGCCAGCAGCGACAGATTAAACTATGGC. It translates to CASSDRLNYG. The entire CDR3 reads CASSDRLNYGYTF.

This clone has ten or more counts. A read error may produce the germline difference seen at one junction end. The read gets to within 3 residues of the CDR3 end, and the germline J gene fills in the rest. The chain links TRBV4-2 to TRBJ1-2, with 7 bases fitting TRBD1. This CDR3 is 17 amino acids long. The germline CDR1 and CDR2 sequences are LGHNA and YNFKEQ. The CDR3 reads CASSQARGVKVNYGYTF. Partial CDR3 DNA: TGCGCCAGCAGCCAGGCCAGGGGGGTAAAAGTAAACTATGGC.

This clone was observed a few times. The read ends 3 residues early relative to the CDR3; the germline J gene fills the gap. V and J are TRBV20-1 and TRBJ1-2; D may be TRBD1 (6 bases). CDR3 length: 17 residues. The germline CDR1 and CDR2 sequences are DFQATT and SNEGSKA (reference sequence). The sequenced CDR3 bases are TGCAGTGCTAGCGAAGGCCCTCCTGGGTTTGGGGGCTACGAC. Amino acids: CSASEGPPGFGGYD. The entire CDR3 is CSASEGPPGFGGYDYTF.

Ten or more counts support this clone. Coverage ceases 3 residues before the CDR3 finishes, and the germline J gene fills in the end. V gene TRBV29-1 combines with J gene TRBJ1-4, with TRBD1 identical over 8 bases. CDR1 is SQVTM and CDR2 is ANQGSEA in the germline V gene. The CDR3 is 13 residues long. This CDR3 reads CSVGQAGANVLFF. The covered CDR3 bases are TGCAGCGTGGGACAGGCTGGGGCCAACGTA. Looking up the rest from reference TRBV29-1 and TRBJ1-4 gives the full variable domain: SAVISQKPSRDICQRGTSLTIQCQVDSQVTMMFWYRQQPGQSLTLIATANQGSEATYESGFVIDKFPISRPNLTFSTLTVSNMSPEDSSIYLCSVGQAGANVLFFGSGTQLSVL.

This clone came up a few times. Coverage ceases 3 residues before the CDR3 finishes, and the germline J gene fills in the end. The chain employs TRBV19 and TRBJ1-2; D is possibly TRBD1 (5 bases). This CDR3 is 16 amino acids long. Germline V lookup: CDR1 LNHDA, CDR2 SQIVND (reference sequence). The DNA read from the CDR3 is TGTGCCAGTAGCGATCCGGGACTAGCGGCCTTAAATGAC. It encodes CASSDPGLAALND. The CDR3 in its entirety is CASSDPGLAALNDYTF.